These T cell receptor beta chains were read from a single sample in a study of shared clonotypes between healthy human individuals. Clones were read by immunoSEQ multiplex PCR, and TCRdb kept only the in-frame ones, dropping some. The sample records about 1.1 million clones, about four fifths being singletons. The sequenced sample was memory CD4+ T cells from PBMCs. The source of these receptors is a man aged 18-30 years in good health. Some clones in this sample may be carry-over from other donors' samples. The conserved cysteine and the conserved F or W are not part of the CDR3 here. The order of the fields is V gene, CDR3 protein.

V: TRBV11-1; CDR3: ASSAGGGRALSYEQY
V: TRBV5-1; CDR3: ASSLGTSGRWDTQY
V: TRBV27; CDR3: ASSLRGAGGNQPQH
V: TRBV28; CDR3: ASGTGNPISYGYT
V: TRBV5-1; CDR3: ASSRTGELEKLF
V: TRBV5-1; CDR3: ASSSSGGTSGNNEQF
V: TRBV27; CDR3: ASSFTGYSMGQPQH
V: TRBV28; CDR3: ASSYPRVRGNQPQH
V: TRBV7-3; CDR3: ASSPTPEHNEQF
V: TRBV6-1; CDR3: ASSEGQYGNQPQH
V: TRBV6-4; CDR3: ASRNSTGPDYEQY
V: TRBV6-5; CDR3: ASSGSGNTIY
V: TRBV2; CDR3: ASCRGNQPQH
V: TRBV18; CDR3: ASSTPNTEAF
V: TRBV7-2; CDR3: ASSLAGTSEETQY
V: TRBV2; CDR3: ASSERTASSGNTIY
V: TRBV5-1; CDR3: ASRRLPRVLEQY
V: TRBV7-8; CDR3: ASSLKTGATSYEQY
V: TRBV5-5; CDR3: ASSLLAGASGELF
V: TRBV5-4; CDR3: ASSFTTYNEQF
V: TRBV27; CDR3: ASSFRVHTDTQY
V: TRBV27; CDR3: ATLPRNRAAGELF
V: TRBV6-1; CDR3: ASSEARLARQETQY
V: TRBV18; CDR3: ASSPFFRDFSYNEQF
V: TRBV7-8; CDR3: ASSSSSGRPDSYEQY
V: TRBV5-1; CDR3: ASSLGHTGELF